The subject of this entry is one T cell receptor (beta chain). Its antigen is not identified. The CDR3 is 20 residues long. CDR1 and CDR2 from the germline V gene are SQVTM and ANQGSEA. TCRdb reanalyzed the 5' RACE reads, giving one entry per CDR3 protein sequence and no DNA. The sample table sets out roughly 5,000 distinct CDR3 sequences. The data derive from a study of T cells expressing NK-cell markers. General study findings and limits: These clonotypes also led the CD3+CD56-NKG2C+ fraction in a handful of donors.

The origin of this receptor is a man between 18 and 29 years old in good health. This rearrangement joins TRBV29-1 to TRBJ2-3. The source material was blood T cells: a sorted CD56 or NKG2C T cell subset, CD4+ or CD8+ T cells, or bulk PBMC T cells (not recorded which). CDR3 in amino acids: CSVEGVIGIPRVRDTDTQYF.